These T cell receptor beta chains were read from a single sample in a study of blood T cell repertoires in COVID-19. Only in-frame clones appear in the TCRdb table, and some are missing; sequencing was by immunoSEQ multiplex PCR. Of fewer than 250,000 clones listed, roughly 80% were seen once; the top ten hold less than 7%. The sequenced sample was peripheral blood. These TCRs come from a man aged 55 to 70 with acute or convalescent COVID-19. Each CDR3 is given with its conserved first and last residue. D genes are given only for firm matches. Size is stated for part of the rows, as once, few or many counts, or as a class when the clone is expanded.

V gene	clone size	CDR3 length	J gene	D gene	CDR3 DNA	CDR3 protein
TRBV4-2	.	17	TRBJ1-3	.	TGTGCCAGCAGCCAAGAATGGAGGCAGATCTCTGGAAACACCATATATTTT	CASSQEWRQISGNTIYF
TRBV6-5	.	15	TRBJ1-2	TRBD1	TGTGCCAGCAGTACCACAGGGGCGCTGGACTATGGCTACACCTTC	CASSTTGALDYGYTF
TRBV19	.	13	TRBJ1-5	TRBD1	TGTGCCAGTAGCCTCGGCAGGGGGGAGCCCCAGCATTTT	CASSLGRGEPQHF
TRBV10-2	.	14	TRBJ1-2	.	TGCGCCAGCAGCTCGGGATTAGCCAGCTATGGCTACACCTTC	CASSSGLASYGYTF
TRBV7-2	.	16	TRBJ2-7	.	TGTGCCAGCAGCTTAGTAGGTTTGGGGGACACCTACGAGCAGTACTTC	CASSLVGLGDTYEQYF
TRBV19	.	18	TRBJ2-1	TRBD2	TGTGCCAGTAGTATCGGCGGGACTAGCGGGAGCTCCTACAATGAGCAGTTCTTC	CASSIGGTSGSSYNEQFF
TRBV27	.	16	TRBJ1-6	TRBD1	TGTGCCAGCAGTTTTCGCGTTCAGGGGGCTAATTCACCCCTCCACTTT	CASSFRVQGANSPLHF
TRBV7-9	.	13	TRBJ1-2	.	TGTGCCAGCACCCGAGACAGGAACTATGGCTACACCTTC	CASTRDRNYGYTF
TRBV11-1	.	16	TRBJ2-1	TRBD1	TGTGCCAGCAGCTTAGGAGAGGGGGCGCACTACAATGAGCAGTTCTTC	CASSLGEGAHYNEQFF
TRBV11-2	.	15	TRBJ2-7	.	TGTGCCAGCAGCTCCGTCCAGGGGGGCTCCTACGAGCAGTACTTC	CASSSVQGGSYEQYF
TRBV3-1/TRBV3-2	.	14	TRBJ2-7	TRBD1	TGTGCCAGCAGCCTATGGACAGGGTGGAACGAGCAGTACTTC	CASSLWTGWNEQYF
TRBV7-3	.	13	TRBJ1-1	.	TGTGCCAGCAGCACATATAAGAACACTGAAGCTTTCTTT	CASSTYKNTEAFF
TRBV14	.	14	TRBJ2-7	TRBD1	TGTGCCAGCAGCCCCGTGACAGGGGGGAACGAGCAGTACTTC	CASSPVTGGNEQYF
TRBV19	once	14	TRBJ1-3	TRBD1	TGTGCCAGTAGTATAGTAGGGGACAGCAACCATATATATTTT	CASSIVGDSNHIYF
TRBV5-1	once	16	TRBJ1-1	.	TGCGCCAGCAGCTTGGCCCTGGGACTTGGTTTGACTGAAGCTTTCTTT	CASSLALGLGLTEAFF
TRBV28	.	16	TRBJ1-2	.	TGTGCCAGCAGTTTGGGTAAGAACAAGGGGAACTATGGCTACACCTTC	CASSLGKNKGNYGYTF
TRBV19	few	23	TRBJ2-2	TRBD1	TGTGCCAGTAGGACAATTTGGGACAGGGGGATAATGGGAGGGAGGGCCAGCACCGGGGAGCTGTTTTTT	CASRTIWDRGIMGGRASTGELFF
TRBV10-1	.	15	TRBJ1-6	.	TGCGCCAGCAGCCCGCCCCCAGCGTACCCTTCACCCCTCCACTTT	CASSPPPAYPSPLHF
TRBV7-9	.	14	TRBJ1-1	.	TGTGCCAGCAGCTTAGGTCAGGTGAACACTGAAGCTTTCTTT	CASSLGQVNTEAFF
TRBV7-2	.	15	TRBJ2-1	TRBD2	TGTGCCAGCAGCTTTACTAGCGGGGGGGCAGGTGAGCAGTTCTTC	CASSFTSGGAGEQFF
TRBV2	.	18	TRBJ2-7	TRBD2	TGTGCCAGCATAGCACCCGGGACTAGCGGACAGGGGTACTACGAGCAGTACTTC	CASIAPGTSGQGYYEQYF
TRBV2	.	14	TRBJ1-2	TRBD1	TGTGCCAGCAGTGAAGTCAGGGGGCTATATGGCTACACCTTC	CASSEVRGLYGYTF
TRBV5-5	.	15	TRBJ1-5	.	TGTGCCAGCAGCTCCCGGGACACCCAGAATCAGCCCCAGCATTTT	CASSSRDTQNQPQHF
TRBV10-3	.	16	TRBJ2-1	TRBD2	TGTGCCATCAGTGAGTCACCGACTAGCGGGGGGGGTGAGCAGTTCTTC	CAISESPTSGGGEQFF
TRBV6-5	.	15	TRBJ2-2	TRBD1	TGTGCCAGCAGTTACTGGCAGGGGGCCGCCGGGGAGCTGTTTTTT	CASSYWQGAAGELFF
TRBV7-9	.	16	TRBJ1-1	.	TGTGCCAGCAGCAGTGGGCGGGCGGGGATGAACACTGAAGCTTTCTTT	CASSSGRAGMNTEAFF
TRBV4-1	.	17	TRBJ2-7	.	TGCGCCAGCAGCCAAGATGATGGAGGGGGGGCCCCCTACGAGCAGTACTTC	CASSQDDGGGAPYEQYF
TRBV6-1	.	14	TRBJ2-2	.	TGTGCCAGCAGTGAACTACGTGGCACCGGGGAGCTGTTTTTT	CASSELRGTGELFF
TRBV19	.	13	TRBJ1-1	TRBD1	TGTGCCAGTGGGGGGACAGTTAACACTGAAGCTTTCTTT	CASGGTVNTEAFF
TRBV25-1	once	14	TRBJ2-7	TRBD1	TGTGCCAGCAGTGTAACAGGGGGGACGTACGAGCAGTACTTC	CASSVTGGTYEQYF
TRBV18	.	15	TRBJ2-3	.	TGTGCCAGCTCCGGTCGACAGGCCAGCACAGATACGCAGTATTTT	CASSGRQASTDTQYF
TRBV3-1/TRBV3-2	.	15	TRBJ2-3	TRBD1	TGTGCCAGCAGCCAAGCGGCAGGGGGAGTCGATACGCAGTATTTT	CASSQAAGGVDTQYF
TRBV28	.	14	TRBJ2-1	TRBD2	TGTGCCAGCAGGTGGGGACTAGACTTGAATGAGCAGTTCTTC	CASRWGLDLNEQFF
TRBV6-1	.	16	TRBJ1-4	TRBD1	TGTGCCAGCAGTGAACTGGACAGGGGGCGTTTAGGAAAACTGTTTTTT	CASSELDRGRLGKLFF
TRBV15	once	15	TRBJ2-1	.	TGTGCCACCAGCAGAGTAGCGGCCTCCTACAATGAGCAGTTCTTC	CATSRVAASYNEQFF
TRBV11-2	.	14	TRBJ2-1	TRBD2	TGTGCCAGCAGCTCGAGCGGGAGTGCCAATGAGCAGTTCTTC	CASSSSGSANEQFF
TRBV3-1/TRBV3-2	.	16	TRBJ2-2	TRBD2	TGTGCCAGCAGCCAATTGGGACTAGCGGTGGCCGGGGAGCTGTTTTTT	CASSQLGLAVAGELFF
TRBV11-1	.	15	TRBJ2-1	TRBD1	TGTGCCAGCAGCCCGCGACCGGGACAGGGGAATGAGCAGTTCTTC	CASSPRPGQGNEQFF
TRBV7-3	once	13	TRBJ1-1	.	TGTGCCAGCAGCTGGACAGTGAACACTGAAGCTTTCTTT	CASSWTVNTEAFF
TRBV6-6	.	14	TRBJ2-1	TRBD2	TGTGCCAGCAGTTATATGCGGGAGGGGGCAGCGCAGTTCTTC	CASSYMREGAAQFF